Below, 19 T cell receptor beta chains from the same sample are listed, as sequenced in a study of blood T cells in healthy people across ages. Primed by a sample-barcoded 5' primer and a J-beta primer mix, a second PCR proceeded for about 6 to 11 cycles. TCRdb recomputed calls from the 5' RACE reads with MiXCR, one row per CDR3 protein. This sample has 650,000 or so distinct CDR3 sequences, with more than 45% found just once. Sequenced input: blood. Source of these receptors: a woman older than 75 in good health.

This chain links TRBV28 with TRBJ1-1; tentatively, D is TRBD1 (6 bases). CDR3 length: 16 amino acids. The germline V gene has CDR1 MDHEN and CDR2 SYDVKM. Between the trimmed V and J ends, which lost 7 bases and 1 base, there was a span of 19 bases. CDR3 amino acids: CASKITGGATNTEAFF. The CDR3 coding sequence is TGTGCCAGCAAAATAACCGGGGGGGCGACGAACACTGAAGCTTTCTTT. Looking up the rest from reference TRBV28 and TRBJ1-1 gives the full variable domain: DVKVTQSSRYLVKRTGEKVFLECVQDMDHENMFWYRQDPGLGLRLIYFSYDVKMKEKGDIPEGYSVSREKKERFSLILESASTNQTSMYLCASKITGGATNTEAFFGQGTRLTVV.

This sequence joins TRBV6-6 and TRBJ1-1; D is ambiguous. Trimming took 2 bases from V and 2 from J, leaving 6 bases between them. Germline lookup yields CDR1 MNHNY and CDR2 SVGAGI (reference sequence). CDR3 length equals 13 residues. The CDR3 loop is CASSYAQNTEAFF. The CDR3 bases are TGTGCCAGCAGTTACGCCCAAAACACTGAAGCTTTCTTT.

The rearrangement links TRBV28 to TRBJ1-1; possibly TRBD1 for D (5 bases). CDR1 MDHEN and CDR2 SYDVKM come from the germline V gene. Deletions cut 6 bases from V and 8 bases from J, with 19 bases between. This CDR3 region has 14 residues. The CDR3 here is CASSLGGRVGEAFF. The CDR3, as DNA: TGTGCCAGCAGCCTAGGCGGCAGGGTGGGGGAAGCTTTCTTT.

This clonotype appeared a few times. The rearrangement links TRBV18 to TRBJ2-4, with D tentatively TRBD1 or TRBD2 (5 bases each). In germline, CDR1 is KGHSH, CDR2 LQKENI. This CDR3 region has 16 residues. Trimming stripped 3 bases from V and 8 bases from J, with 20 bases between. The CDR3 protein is CASSPFSRDQNDIQYF. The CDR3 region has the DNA TGTGCCAGCTCACCGTTTTCCCGGGACCAAAACGACATTCAGTACTTC.

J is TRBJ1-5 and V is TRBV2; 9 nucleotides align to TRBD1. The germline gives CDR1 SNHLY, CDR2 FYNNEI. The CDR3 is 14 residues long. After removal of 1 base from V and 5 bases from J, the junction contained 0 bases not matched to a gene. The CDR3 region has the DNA TGTGCCAGCAGTGAAGGGACAGGGGATCAGCCCCAGCATTTT. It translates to CASSEGTGDQPQHF.

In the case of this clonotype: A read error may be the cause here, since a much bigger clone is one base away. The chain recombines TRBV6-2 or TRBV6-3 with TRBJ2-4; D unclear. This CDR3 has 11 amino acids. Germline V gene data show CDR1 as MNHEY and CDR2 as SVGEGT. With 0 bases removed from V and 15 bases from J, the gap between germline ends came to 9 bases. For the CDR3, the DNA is TGTGCCAGCAGTTACTCCTACGAGCGGTACTTC. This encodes CASSYSYERYF.

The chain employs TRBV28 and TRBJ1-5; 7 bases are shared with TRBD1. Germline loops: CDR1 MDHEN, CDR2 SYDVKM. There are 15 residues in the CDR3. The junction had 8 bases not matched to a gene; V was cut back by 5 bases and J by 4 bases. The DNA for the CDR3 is TGTGCCAGCAGTGAAGACAGGGATAATAATCAGCCCCAGCATTTT. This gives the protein CASSEDRDNNQPQHF.

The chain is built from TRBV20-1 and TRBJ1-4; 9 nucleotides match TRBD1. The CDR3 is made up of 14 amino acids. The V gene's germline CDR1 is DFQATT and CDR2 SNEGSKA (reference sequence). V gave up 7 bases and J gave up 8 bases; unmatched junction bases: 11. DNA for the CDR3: TGCAGTGTCAGCAGAGGGACAGGGCGGGAAAAACTGTTTTTT. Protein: CSVSRGTGREKLFF.

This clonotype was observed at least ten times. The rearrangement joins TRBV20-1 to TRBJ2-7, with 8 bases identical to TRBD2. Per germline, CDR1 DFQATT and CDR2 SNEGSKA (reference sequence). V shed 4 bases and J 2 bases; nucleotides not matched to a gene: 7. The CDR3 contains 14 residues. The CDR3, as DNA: TGCAGTGCTAATGCTGGACTAGCTCCCTACGAGCAGTACTTC. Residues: CSANAGLAPYEQYF.

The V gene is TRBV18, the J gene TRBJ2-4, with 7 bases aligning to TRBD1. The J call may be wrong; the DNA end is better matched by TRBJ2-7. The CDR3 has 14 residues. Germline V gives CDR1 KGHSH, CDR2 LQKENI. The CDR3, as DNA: TGTGCCAGCTCAAATTCCGACAGGGACTACGAGCAGTACTTC. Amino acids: CASSNSDRDYEQYF.

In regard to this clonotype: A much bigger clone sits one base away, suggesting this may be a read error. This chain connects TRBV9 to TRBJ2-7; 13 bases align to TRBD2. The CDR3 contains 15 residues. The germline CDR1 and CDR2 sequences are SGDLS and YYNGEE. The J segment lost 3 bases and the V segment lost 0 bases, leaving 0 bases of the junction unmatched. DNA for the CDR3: TGTGCCAGCAGCGTAGGGACTAGCGGGAGCTACGAGCAGTACTTC. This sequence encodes CASSVGTSGSYEQYF.

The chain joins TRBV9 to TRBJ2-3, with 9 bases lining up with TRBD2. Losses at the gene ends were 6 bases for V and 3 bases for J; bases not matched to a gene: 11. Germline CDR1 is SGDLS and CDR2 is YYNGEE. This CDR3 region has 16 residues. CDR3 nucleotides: TGTGCCAGCACTAGCGATCGAGCGGGGGGTACAGATACGCAGTATTTT. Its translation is CASTSDRAGGTDTQYF.

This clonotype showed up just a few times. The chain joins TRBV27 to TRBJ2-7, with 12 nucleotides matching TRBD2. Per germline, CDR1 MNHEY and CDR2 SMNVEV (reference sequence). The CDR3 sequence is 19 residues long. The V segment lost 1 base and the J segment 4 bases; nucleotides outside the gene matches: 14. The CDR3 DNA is TGTGCCAGCAGTTTATTGGGCAGGACTAGCGGGACAAAAATGTACGAGCAGTACTTC. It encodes CASSLLGRTSGTKMYEQYF.

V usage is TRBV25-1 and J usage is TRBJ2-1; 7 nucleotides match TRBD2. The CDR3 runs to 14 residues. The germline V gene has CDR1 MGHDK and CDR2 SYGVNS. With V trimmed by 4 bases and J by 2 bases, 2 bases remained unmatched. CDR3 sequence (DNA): TGTGCCAGCAGTGGCGGGGGAGCCTACAATGAGCAGTTCTTC. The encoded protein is CASSGGGAYNEQFF.

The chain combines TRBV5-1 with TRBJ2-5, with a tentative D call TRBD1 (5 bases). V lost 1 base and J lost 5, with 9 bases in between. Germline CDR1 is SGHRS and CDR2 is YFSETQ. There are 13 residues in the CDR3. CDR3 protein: CASSLPGWETQYF. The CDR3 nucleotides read TGCGCCAGCAGCTTGCCAGGGTGGGAGACCCAGTACTTC.

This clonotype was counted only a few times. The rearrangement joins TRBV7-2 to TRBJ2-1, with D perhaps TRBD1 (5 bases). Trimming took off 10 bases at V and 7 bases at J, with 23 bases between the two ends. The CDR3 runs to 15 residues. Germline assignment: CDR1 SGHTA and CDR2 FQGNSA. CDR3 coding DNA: TGTGCCACCTGCCACAGGTCGGGTGGGTATAATGAGCAGTTCTTC. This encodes CATCHRSGGYNEQFF.

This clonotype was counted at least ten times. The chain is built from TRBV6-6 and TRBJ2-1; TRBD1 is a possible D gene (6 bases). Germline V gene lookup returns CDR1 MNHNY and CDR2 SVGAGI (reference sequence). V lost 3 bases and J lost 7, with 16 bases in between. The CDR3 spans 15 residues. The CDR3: CASSYPARDKNEQFF. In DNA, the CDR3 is TGTGCCAGCAGTTATCCCGCCCGGGACAAAAATGAGCAGTTCTTC.

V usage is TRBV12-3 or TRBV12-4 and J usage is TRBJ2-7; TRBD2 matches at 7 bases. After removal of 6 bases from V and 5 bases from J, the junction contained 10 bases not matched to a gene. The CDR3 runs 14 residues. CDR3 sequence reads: CASRMSGEKDEQYF. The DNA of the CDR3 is TGTGCCAGCAGGATGAGCGGGGAGAAAGACGAGCAGTACTTC.

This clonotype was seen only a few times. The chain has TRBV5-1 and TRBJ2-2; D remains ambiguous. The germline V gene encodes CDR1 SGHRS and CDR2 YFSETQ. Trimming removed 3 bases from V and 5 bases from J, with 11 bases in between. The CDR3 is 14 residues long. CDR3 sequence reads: CASSSTTGTGELFF. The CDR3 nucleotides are TGCGCCAGCAGCTCAACGACCGGGACCGGGGAGCTGTTTTTT.